The clone carrying this T cell receptor beta chain was counted at least ten times. Its specificity is not known. The data are from a study of CD8 T cells in ankylosing spondylitis. Findings and limits, study-wide: A subset of motif variants has previously been described in the synovial fluid and blood of reactive arthritis. Within peripheral blood, clones linked to disease were CD8+ and relatively rare. Significantly higher representation of disease-linked clones was reported for matched ankylosing spondylitis synovial fluid.

Germline V gene sequence: CDR1 SNHLY, CDR2 FYNNEI. Trimming stripped 0 bases from V and 9 bases from J, with 9 bases between. The CDR3 contains 12 residues. Libraries for TCR beta were made by quantitative 5'-RACE with molecular barcodes. A single record per CDR3 protein comes from TCRdb applying MiXCR to the 5' RACE reads. This sample yields about 150,000 distinct CDR3 sequences, of which 7% to 8% are seen a single time; around 12% belongs to the top ten. Sequenced sample: blood, either unsorted or a sorted T cell fraction (not recorded which). The TCR originated in a female donor with ankylosing spondylitis or in good health (not recorded which). This chain uses TRBV2 with TRBJ2-7; D not resolved. Here the CDR3 reads CASSEALARQYF. DNA for the CDR3: TGTGCCAGCAGTGAAGCCCTTGCCCGGCAGTACTTC.